Listed below are T cell receptor beta chains from one sample, sequenced in a study of T cell repertoires in cytomegalovirus infection. The antigens of these receptors remain unknown. TCRdb re-called the reads with MiXCR, one entry per CDR3 protein. Of 650,000 to 900,000 distinct CDR3 sequences in the sample, 25% to 30% were seen once. Sequencing used cultured CD8+ T cells from PBMCs, obtained from culture after CMV antigen stimulation. These receptors were taken from a human donor in good health (CMV status not recorded). Some clones in this sample may be carry-over from other donors' samples. CDR3s leave out the opening cysteine and the closing phenylalanine or tryptophan. The D gene is left open where the match is weak.

J gene: TRBJ2-1
D gene: -
V gene: TRBV10-2
CDR3 protein: ASSDPDVSSYNEQF

J gene: TRBJ2-1
D gene: TRBD2
V gene: TRBV6-2/TRBV6-3
CDR3 protein: ASSWETSGGDEQF

J gene: TRBJ1-1
D gene: -
V gene: TRBV19
CDR3 protein: ASSNIWLPDTEAF

J gene: TRBJ2-2
D gene: -
V gene: TRBV7-2
CDR3 protein: ASSLTRGRRELF

J gene: TRBJ1-2
D gene: -
V gene: TRBV7-9
CDR3 protein: ASSGAGRVYGYT

J gene: TRBJ2-1
D gene: -
V gene: TRBV5-8
CDR3 protein: ASSTGELSYNEQF

J gene: TRBJ1-1
D gene: -
V gene: TRBV5-5
CDR3 protein: TSSWTMNTEAF

J gene: TRBJ2-2
D gene: -
V gene: TRBV6-5
CDR3 protein: ASSSIGELF

J gene: TRBJ1-2
D gene: -
V gene: TRBV19
CDR3 protein: AATGAFYGYT

J gene: TRBJ1-5
D gene: -
V gene: TRBV4-2
CDR3 protein: ASSQGGQGPVEPQH

J gene: TRBJ1-5
D gene: TRBD1
V gene: TRBV7-2
CDR3 protein: ASSTGQTNQPQH

J gene: TRBJ2-5
D gene: TRBD2
V gene: TRBV7-9
CDR3 protein: ASSLGGLAEQETQY

J gene: TRBJ1-2
D gene: -
V gene: TRBV2
CDR3 protein: ASSEIGNWYGYT

J gene: TRBJ1-2
D gene: -
V gene: TRBV12-3/TRBV12-4
CDR3 protein: ASSLGASMGYT

J gene: TRBJ1-5
D gene: TRBD1
V gene: TRBV6-1
CDR3 protein: ASRSDRAGQPQH

J gene: TRBJ2-7
D gene: -
V gene: TRBV6-1
CDR3 protein: ASTNDWGSHEQY

J gene: TRBJ2-3
D gene: -
V gene: TRBV9
CDR3 protein: ASSVELEGTDTQY

J gene: TRBJ2-4
D gene: TRBD2
V gene: TRBV5-1
CDR3 protein: ASSFKTSGGAAKNIQY

J gene: TRBJ2-1
D gene: -
V gene: TRBV10-3
CDR3 protein: AIRLGLDNEQF

J gene: TRBJ1-1
D gene: -
V gene: TRBV2
CDR3 protein: ASIGADEAF

J gene: TRBJ2-1
D gene: TRBD2
V gene: TRBV12-3/TRBV12-4
CDR3 protein: ASSSLGGGGGNEQF

J gene: TRBJ2-7
D gene: TRBD2
V gene: TRBV12-3/TRBV12-4
CDR3 protein: ASSPTTSGESYEQY

J gene: TRBJ1-1
D gene: TRBD1
V gene: TRBV25-1
CDR3 protein: ASSGTGGSTEAF

J gene: TRBJ2-7
D gene: TRBD2
V gene: TRBV7-8
CDR3 protein: ASSYLGLAGDTPYEQY

J gene: TRBJ2-1
D gene: -
V gene: TRBV7-9
CDR3 protein: ASSFGTNEQF

J gene: TRBJ2-2
D gene: -
V gene: TRBV7-3
CDR3 protein: ASSLRVVGTGELF

J gene: TRBJ2-1
D gene: TRBD2
V gene: TRBV7-9
CDR3 protein: ASSFREVSGGHEQF

J gene: TRBJ1-6
D gene: -
V gene: TRBV28
CDR3 protein: ASSSLGYNSPLH

J gene: TRBJ1-5
D gene: -
V gene: TRBV7-4
CDR3 protein: ASSSPAGDGQPQH

J gene: TRBJ2-5
D gene: -
V gene: TRBV15
CDR3 protein: ATSRATANNRETQY

J gene: TRBJ2-2
D gene: -
V gene: TRBV25-1
CDR3 protein: ASRKAANTGELF

J gene: TRBJ2-7
D gene: -
V gene: TRBV6-1
CDR3 protein: ASRRDINYEQY

J gene: TRBJ1-1
D gene: -
V gene: TRBV27
CDR3 protein: ASSPAFGTNTEAF

J gene: TRBJ2-4
D gene: -
V gene: TRBV6-2/TRBV6-3
CDR3 protein: ASSYSPGVPDIQY